The 15 T cell receptor beta chains given below trace back to one sample, sequenced in a study of CD8 T cells in ankylosing spondylitis. TCRdb re-called the 5' RACE reads through MiXCR, storing one row per CDR3 protein. Seen here are 130,000 or so distinct CDR3 sequences, 7% observed once, and the top ten hold 10% to 15%. Sample: blood, either unsorted or a sorted T cell fraction (not recorded which). The origin of the receptors is a male donor with ankylosing spondylitis or in good health (not recorded which).

This clonotype was seen at least ten times. The chain couples TRBV29-1 to TRBJ2-5; TRBD2 might be the D (5 bases). The V and J ends lost 4 bases and 0 bases respectively, with 6 bases between them. This CDR3 spans 12 amino acids. Looked up from germline, CDR1 is SQVTM and CDR2 is ANQGSEA. CDR3 amino acids: CSVGRDQETQYF. CDR3 nucleotide sequence: TGCAGCGTTGGGCGGGACCAAGAGACCCAGTACTTC.

In this sample, this clonotype turned up many times. The rearrangement joins TRBV6-2 or TRBV6-3 to TRBJ1-3; D possibly corresponds to TRBD1 (6 bases). Germline-derived CDR1 and CDR2 are MNHEY and SVGEGT. CDR3 size: 14 residues. Trimming left V 7 bases short and J 2 bases short, with 12 bases between. The CDR3 is CASTDRTPGNTIYF. Written as DNA, the CDR3 is TGTGCCAGCACCGACAGGACTCCTGGAAACACCATATATTTT.

This clonotype was detected ten times or more. In DNA form, the CDR3 reads TGCGCCAGCAGCTCTGGGGAAAAACTGTTTTTT. Amino acid sequence: CASSSGEKLFF. The genes are TRBV5-1 and TRBJ1-4; D is uncertain. The CDR3 contains 11 residues. Germline V gene lookup returns CDR1 SGHRS and CDR2 YFSETQ. Trimming took 3 bases from V and 8 from J, leaving 5 bases between them. The variable domain in full, with the rest retrieved from reference TRBV5-1 and TRBJ1-4, is KAGVTQTPRYLIKTRGQQVTLSCSPISGHRSVSWYQQTPGQGLQFLFEYFSETQRNKGNFPGRFSGRQFSNSRSEMNVSTLELGDSALYLCASSSGEKLFFGSGTQLSVL.

Ten or more counts support this clonotype. CDR3: CASSFVSQETQYF. The CDR3 DNA follows: TGTGCCAGCAGTTTCGTCAGCCAAGAGACCCAGTACTTC. The rearrangement links TRBV12-3 or TRBV12-4 to TRBJ2-5; D not certain. V shed 3 bases and J shed 1 base, with 6 bases lying between them. The length of the CDR3 is 13 residues.

This clonotype was counted ten times or more. The J gene is TRBJ1-1, the V gene TRBV5-1; no firm D call. The germline V and J ends were trimmed by 0 bases and 2 bases, with 11 bases remaining between them. The V gene's germline CDR1 is SGHRS and CDR2 YFSETQ. The CDR3 is made up of 15 amino acids. DNA for the CDR3: TGCGCCAGCAGCTTGGAGGGCGGGTTAAACACTGAAGCTTTCTTT. Amino acid sequence: CASSLEGGLNTEAFF.

This clonotype was seen many times. This chain uses TRBV20-1 with TRBJ2-3; D might be TRBD2 (6 bases). V was cut by 6 bases and J by 3 bases, with 16 bases left in between. Looked up from germline, CDR1 is DFQATT and CDR2 is SNEGSKA (reference sequence). This CDR3 is built from 14 residues. The CDR3 region has the DNA TGCAGTGCACAGGACTCGGGGAGGACAGATACGCAGTATTTT. The encoded protein is CSAQDSGRTDTQYF.

In this sample, this clonotype turned up a few times. The chain has TRBV16 and TRBJ2-7; D gene unclear. Trimming removed 1 base at V and 1 base at J, with 8 bases between. Germline-derived CDR1 and CDR2 are KGHSY and FQNENV. This CDR3 region has 14 residues. The CDR3 reads CASSQLASSYEQYF. The DNA for the CDR3 is TGTGCCAGCAGCCAATTGGCCAGTTCCTACGAGCAGTACTTC.

Many counts were recorded for this clonotype. The V and J genes are TRBV12-3 or TRBV12-4 and TRBJ1-1; D call uncertain. Between the trimmed V and J ends, which lost 4 bases and 4 bases, there was a span of 16 bases. This CDR3 comprises 15 residues. The CDR3 DNA reads TGTGCCAGCAGTTCGACGACACACCTGAGCACTGAAGCTTTCTTT. Amino acids: CASSSTTHLSTEAFF.

The table lists this clonotype with many counts. The V gene is TRBV7-2, the J gene TRBJ2-5; 7 bases align to TRBD2. With V trimmed by 2 bases and J by 2 bases, 5 bases remained unmatched. Germline values: CDR1 SGHTA, CDR2 FQGNSA. The CDR3 has 15 residues. Here the CDR3 reads CASSLLRGGQETQYF. CDR3 sequence (DNA): TGTGCCAGCAGCTTACTCCGCGGGGGACAAGAGACCCAGTACTTC. The full variable domain, with the rest looked up from reference TRBV7-2 and TRBJ2-5, is GAGVSQSPSNKVTEKGKDVELRCDPISGHTALYWYRQSLGQGLEFLIYFQGNSAPDKSGLPSDRFSAERTGGSVSTLTIQRTQQEDSAVYLCASSLLRGGQETQYFGPGTRLLVL.

Ten or more counts support this clonotype. The CDR3 does not close with the conserved phenylalanine or tryptophan, likely indicating a read error. The gene calls are TRBV6-1 and TRBJ2-6; 8 bases align to TRBD1. The CDR3 has 18 residues. Germline trimming cut 6 bases from V and 2 bases from J; bases unmatched to any gene: 12. Germline-derived CDR1 and CDR2 are MNHNS and SASEGT. The CDR3 DNA reads as TGTGCCAGCAGATCACCGGGACAGGTTAAAGCTGGGGCCAACGTCCTGACTCTC. Protein product: CASRSPGQVKAGANVLTL.

This clonotype appeared many times. The rearrangement links TRBV7-8 to TRBJ2-3, with TRBD1 as a possible D gene (6 bases). The germline gives CDR1 SGHVS, CDR2 FQNEAQ. This CDR3 has 14 amino acids. Trimming shortened V by 1 base and J by 5 bases, and 10 bases separated the two germline ends. The CDR3 nucleotides are TGTGCCAGCAGCTTAGACAGGGTCGAAGATACGCAGTATTTT. Its protein is CASSLDRVEDTQYF.

This clonotype was seen ten or more times. The rearrangement uses TRBV2 and TRBJ1-1; tentatively, D is TRBD1 (6 bases). This CDR3 comprises 15 residues. Between the trimmed V and J ends, which lost 4 bases and 4 bases, there was a span of 16 bases. Germline assignment: CDR1 SNHLY and CDR2 FYNNEI. This chain's CDR3 is CASSGSQGLGTEAFF. As DNA, the CDR3 is TGTGCCAGCAGTGGTAGCCAGGGGTTGGGCACTGAAGCTTTCTTT.

This clonotype occurred many times. CDR3 region: CASSLGTTPTYEQYF. The CDR3 bases are TGCGCCAGCAGCTTGGGCACCACCCCTACCTACGAGCAGTACTTC. The chain recombines TRBV5-1 with TRBJ2-7; D is ambiguous. V shed 0 bases and J shed 2 bases, with 12 bases lying between them. CDR3 length: 15 residues. Germline CDR1 is SGHRS and CDR2 is YFSETQ.

This clonotype was counted many times. The J gene is TRBJ1-5, the V gene TRBV10-3, with D unresolved. Deletions cut 5 bases from V and 1 base from J, with 9 bases between. The germline V gene encodes CDR1 ENHRY and CDR2 SYGVKD. The CDR3 is 14 amino acids. Written as DNA, the CDR3 is TGTGCCATCAGTTACAGCGAAAGCAATCAGCCCCAGCATTTT. Residues: CAISYSESNQPQHF.

The sample holds a few counts of this clonotype. The chain joins TRBV5-1 to TRBJ1-6; tentatively, D is TRBD1 (5 bases). V was cut by 0 bases and J by 7 bases, with 8 bases left in between. CDR1 SGHRS and CDR2 YFSETQ come from the germline V gene. This CDR3 comprises 14 residues. The CDR3 spells CASSLGQLNSPLHF. The CDR3 nucleotides read TGCGCCAGCAGCTTGGGACAGCTAAATTCACCCCTCCACTTT.